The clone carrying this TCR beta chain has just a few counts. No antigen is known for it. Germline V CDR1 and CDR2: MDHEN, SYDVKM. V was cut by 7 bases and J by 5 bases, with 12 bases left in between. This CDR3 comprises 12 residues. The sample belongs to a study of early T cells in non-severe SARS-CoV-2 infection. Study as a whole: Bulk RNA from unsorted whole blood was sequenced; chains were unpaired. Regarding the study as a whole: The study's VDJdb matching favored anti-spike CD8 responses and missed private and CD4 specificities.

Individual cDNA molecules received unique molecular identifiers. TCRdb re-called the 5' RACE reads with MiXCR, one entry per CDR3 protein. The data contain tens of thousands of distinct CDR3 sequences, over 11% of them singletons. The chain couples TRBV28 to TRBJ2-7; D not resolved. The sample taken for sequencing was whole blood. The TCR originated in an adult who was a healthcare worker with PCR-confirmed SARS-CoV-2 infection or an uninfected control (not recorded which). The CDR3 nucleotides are TGTGCCAGCATTGCCGAGGCGAACGAGCAGTACTTC. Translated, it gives CASIAEANEQYF. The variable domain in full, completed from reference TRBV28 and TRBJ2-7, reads DVKVTQSSRYLVKRTGEKVFLECVQDMDHENMFWYRQDPGLGLRLIYFSYDVKMKEKGDIPEGYSVSREKKERFSLILESASTNQTSMYLCASIAEANEQYFGPGTRLTVT.